A single sample gave rise to the 2 T cell receptor beta chains below, sequenced in a study of blood T cells in healthy people across ages. PCR was performed a second time for about 6 to 12 cycles using a sample-barcoded 5' primer and a J-beta primer mix. TCRdb independently ran MiXCR on the 5' RACE reads; one entry per CDR3 protein. The data show some 1,800,000 distinct CDR3 sequences, more than 35% seen once. Material for sequencing was blood. Every receptor here comes from a human donor in good health.

This clonotype was detected a few times. This sequence joins TRBV20-1 and TRBJ1-1; 9 bases match TRBD1. J was trimmed by 4 bases and V by 0 bases; bases with no gene match: 6. CDR3 length: 15 residues. Germline V CDR1 and CDR2: DFQATT, SNEGSKA (reference sequence). CDR3 residues: CSARELGQGLTEAFF. The CDR3 DNA is TGCAGTGCTAGAGAGTTGGGACAGGGTCTCACTGAAGCTTTCTTT.

The sample holds one count of this clonotype. The germline gene is not matched at one end of the junction; a read error may be the cause. The chain joins TRBV3-1 to TRBJ2-4; a possible D gene is TRBD1 (7 bases). Germline V CDR1 and CDR2: LGHDT, YNNKEL (reference sequence). This CDR3 comprises 14 residues. The CDR3 region has the DNA TGTGCCAGCAGCCGGGGGCAGGGGGGAAACATTCCGTACTTC. Encoded protein: CASSRGQGGNIPYF.